The 23 T cell receptor beta chains given below trace back to one sample, sequenced in a study of T-cell reconstitution after alpha-beta-depleted transplantation in children. Unique molecular identifiers tagged the TCRbeta library. Via MiXCR, TCRdb re-called the PCR reads, giving one row per CDR3 protein. The table includes about 600,000 distinct CDR3 sequences, around 13% detected once. Material: PBMCs, mostly from graft donor cells, obtained 360 days after TCRalphabeta/CD19-depleted stem cell transplant. These receptors were obtained from a male patient younger than 18 who had a stem cell transplant for acute myeloid leukemia, so the T cells may come from the graft donor.

In its sample, this clonotype was seen a few times. The genes are TRBV10-3 and TRBJ2-1; 10 nucleotides line up with TRBD2. The CDR3 length is 14 residues. The germline V gene has CDR1 ENHRY and CDR2 SYGVKD. With V trimmed by 5 bases and J by 7 bases, 5 bases remained unmatched. CDR3 amino acids: CAISSGLAVNEQFF. The CDR3 DNA reads as TGTGCCATCAGTTCTGGACTAGCGGTGAATGAGCAGTTCTTC.

The table lists this clonotype with a few counts. J is TRBJ1-1 and V is TRBV6-2 or TRBV6-3, with a weak D call TRBD1 (6 bases). CDR3 length: 16 residues. The ends were cut back, 6 bases at V and 0 bases at J, with 17 bases in the middle. Germline CDR1 is MNHEY and CDR2 is SVGEGT. CDR3 protein: CASSPWMTGMNTEAFF. In nucleotides, the CDR3 is TGTGCCAGCAGCCCCTGGATGACAGGTATGAACACTGAAGCTTTCTTT.

At least ten counts were recorded for this clonotype. The rearrangement joins TRBV28 to TRBJ1-2, with TRBD1 matching 9 bases. With 6 bases clipped from V and 8 bases from J, the junction kept 7 bases outside the gene matches. The CDR3 totals 13 residues. Germline CDR1 and CDR2: MDHEN and SYDVKM. In DNA, the CDR3 is TGTGCCAGCAGATCAGGGACAGGGATGGGCTACACCTTC. Translated, it gives CASRSGTGMGYTF.

In its sample, this clonotype was seen a few times. The genes are TRBV2 and TRBJ1-2; D gene uncertain. CDR3 length equals 15 residues. With 0 bases removed from V and 2 bases from J, the gap between germline ends came to 10 bases. Looked up from germline, CDR1 is SNHLY and CDR2 is FYNNEI. The CDR3 coding sequence is TGTGCCAGCAGTGAAGCCGGACGCGCAAACTATGGCTACACCTTC. This sequence encodes CASSEAGRANYGYTF.

This clonotype was counted once. This may be a read error, as it is one base from a much larger clone. The DNA is left out, because the CDR3 cannot be placed on it with certainty; the CDR3 is given as TCRdb lists it. The chain is built from TRBV6-2 or TRBV6-3 and TRBJ1-1; TRBD1, the table's D call, lacks a check against the DNA. Per germline, CDR1 MNHEY and CDR2 SVGEGT. The CDR3 extends over 15 residues, inclusive of both ends. The CDR3 sequence: CASSYWGTGNTEAYF.

The count of this clonotype is one. The chain links TRBV28 to TRBJ2-7; perhaps TRBD1 as D (6 bases). Germline V gene lookup returns CDR1 MDHEN and CDR2 SYDVKM. The germline V and J ends were trimmed by 2 bases and 5 bases, with 25 bases remaining between them. CDR3 length: 18 amino acids. The CDR3 coding sequence is TGTGCCAGCAGTTTAGCCCGGGACATCCCCTCCCTCTTGAACGAGCAGTACTTC. Translated, it gives CASSLARDIPSLLNEQYF.

CDR3 sequence reads: CASSRPSHAYNEQFF. The CDR3 bases are TGTGCCAGCAGCCGCCCCTCTCACGCTTACAATGAGCAGTTCTTC. The chain couples TRBV6-2 or TRBV6-3 to TRBJ2-1; D remains unclear. Per germline, CDR1 MNHEY and CDR2 SVGEGT. V was shortened by 6 bases and J by 4 bases, with 16 bases between the two germline ends. The CDR3 length is 15 residues.

This clonotype was observed a handful of times. The chain carries TRBV29-1 and TRBJ2-5; 7 bases align to TRBD1. The length of the CDR3 is 15 residues. The germline V gene has CDR1 SQVTM and CDR2 ANQGSEA. The V segment lost 2 bases and the J segment 4 bases; nucleotides outside the gene matches: 10. This CDR3 is CSVEPRDSFSETQYF. In DNA, the CDR3 is TGCAGCGTTGAACCCCGGGACAGCTTCTCAGAGACCCAGTACTTC. The whole variable domain, remainder taken from reference TRBV29-1 and TRBJ2-5, is SAVISQKPSRDICQRGTSLTIQCQVDSQVTMMFWYRQQPGQSLTLIATANQGSEATYESGFVIDKFPISRPNLTFSTLTVSNMSPEDSSIYLCSVEPRDSFSETQYFGPGTRLLVL.

This clonotype has a handful of counts. The rearrangement links TRBV29-1 to TRBJ1-2; D is unresolved. The germline V gene has CDR1 SQVTM and CDR2 ANQGSEA. The V end lost 4 bases, the J end lost 4 bases, and 13 bases lay between the germline ends. The CDR3 length is 13 residues. The CDR3 coding sequence is TGCAGCGTTGCAGGCGTACTGGCCTATGGCTACACCTTC. Protein product: CSVAGVLAYGYTF.

The rearrangement joins TRBV29-1 to TRBJ2-7; 8 nucleotides agree with TRBD2. The V gene end was trimmed by 5 bases and the J gene end by 4 bases; junction bases not matched to a gene: 4. Germline loops: CDR1 SQVTM, CDR2 ANQGSEA. The CDR3 consists of 12 residues. In DNA, the CDR3 is TGCAGCGTTAGGCAGCGGGAGTACGAGCAGTACTTC. Its translation is CSVRQREYEQYF.

The chain joins TRBV12-3 or TRBV12-4 to TRBJ2-7, with 8 bases aligning to TRBD1. V gave up 9 bases and J gave up 3 bases; unmatched junction bases: 10. The CDR3 has 14 amino acids. The CDR3, as DNA: TGTGCCAGTTTGAAAAAACAGGGGGGCTACGAGCAGTACTTC. Amino acids: CASLKKQGGYEQYF.

At least ten counts were recorded for this clonotype. The chain carries TRBV29-1 and TRBJ2-3, with 7 bases aligning to TRBD1. The CDR3 covers 16 residues. The germline V gene has CDR1 SQVTM and CDR2 ANQGSEA. With V trimmed by 3 bases and J by 4 bases, 13 bases remained unmatched. CDR3 coding DNA: TGCAGCGTTGACCGCAGACAGGGATTAAGGGCAGATACGCAGTATTTT. Its translation: CSVDRRQGLRADTQYF.

The V and J genes are TRBV6-2 or TRBV6-3 and TRBJ2-7; 10 bases are a match to TRBD2. V shed 0 bases and J 5 bases; nucleotides not matched to a gene: 4. Germline CDR1 and CDR2: MNHEY and SVGEGT. The CDR3 sequence is 15 residues long. As DNA, the CDR3 is TGTGCCAGCAGTTACTCTACTAGCGGGATCGACGAGCAGTACTTC. Its protein product is CASSYSTSGIDEQYF.

This clonotype turned up a few times. The J gene is TRBJ2-1, the V gene TRBV4-3; D call uncertain. The CDR3 sequence is 13 residues long. V was trimmed by 0 bases and J by 10 bases, leaving 10 bases between them. In germline, CDR1 is LGHNA, CDR2 YSLEER. CDR3 region: CASSQDGRREQFF. The CDR3 DNA follows: TGCGCCAGCAGCCAAGATGGTAGACGAGAGCAGTTCTTC.

This clonotype appeared a few times. The chain is built from TRBV3-1 and TRBJ2-1; 8 positions match TRBD2. V trimming: 3 bases; J trimming: 13 bases; junction bases outside the gene matches: 14. Germline lookup yields CDR1 LGHDT and CDR2 YNNKEL (reference sequence). This CDR3 region has 15 residues. The CDR3, as DNA: TGTGCCAGCAGCCAGGCCTTACTAGCGGAAAACTTTCAGTTCTTC. Translation: CASSQALLAENFQFF.

This sequence joins TRBV29-1 and TRBJ1-2; TRBD1 aligns across 11 bases. Looked up from germline, CDR1 is SQVTM and CDR2 is ANQGSEA. CDR3 length equals 15 residues. Trimming removed 4 bases from V and 4 bases from J; junction bases left unmatched: 8. The CDR3 region is CSVGGRTGGSYGYTF. CDR3 in DNA: TGCAGCGTTGGAGGCAGGACAGGGGGCAGCTATGGCTACACCTTC.

The genes are TRBV9 and TRBJ2-1; 7 positions agree with TRBD2. The CDR3 runs 15 residues. The V gene's germline CDR1 is SGDLS and CDR2 YYNGEE. V gave up 1 base and J gave up 3 bases; unmatched junction bases: 4. The chain's CDR3 is CASSVWGEGYNEQFF. DNA of the CDR3: TGTGCCAGCAGCGTATGGGGGGAGGGCTACAATGAGCAGTTCTTC.

This chain uses TRBV12-3 or TRBV12-4 with TRBJ1-3; 7 nucleotides line up with TRBD1. This CDR3 region has 16 residues. The ends lost 7 bases at V and 3 bases at J; junction bases unmatched: 12. The CDR3 reads CASTPGGQWYGNTIYF. The CDR3 nucleotides are TGTGCCAGCACCCCCGGGGGACAGTGGTATGGAAACACCATATATTTT.

In this sample, this clonotype turned up a few times. The V call is TRBV4-1, the J call TRBJ2-1; 9 positions agree with TRBD2. V gave up 0 bases and J gave up 9 bases; unmatched junction bases: 9. This CDR3 contains 16 residues. Per the germline V gene, CDR1 is MGHRA and CDR2 is YSYEKL. The DNA for the CDR3 is TGCGCCAGCAGCCAAGATCTTACTGCGGGAGGGAGTGAGCAGTTCTTC. Translation: CASSQDLTAGGSEQFF.

This clonotype has only a few counts. This chain connects TRBV4-2 to TRBJ2-1, with TRBD2 matching 10 bases. This CDR3 is built from 16 residues. CDR1 is LGHNA and CDR2 is YNFKEQ in the germline V gene. Germline trimming cut 0 bases from V and 10 bases from J; bases unmatched to any gene: 9. This CDR3 is CASSQDQASGRKEQFF. DNA for the CDR3: TGTGCCAGCAGCCAAGATCAAGCTAGCGGGAGAAAGGAGCAGTTCTTC.

This clonotype was counted between two and nine times. The V call is TRBV5-1, the J call TRBJ2-7; TRBD1 agrees at 7 bases. The V segment lost 3 bases and the J segment 4 bases; nucleotides outside the gene matches: 13. Germline CDR1 reads SGHRS; CDR2 reads YFSETQ. CDR3 length: 16 residues. CDR3 region: CASSSQGVGVWYEQYF. The CDR3 coding sequence is TGCGCCAGCAGCTCGCAGGGGGTGGGGGTATGGTACGAGCAGTACTTC.

The J gene is TRBJ2-1, the V gene TRBV6-1; TRBD2 is a possible D gene (6 bases). Per the germline V gene, CDR1 is MNHNS and CDR2 is SASEGT. Trimming removed 7 bases from V and 5 bases from J, with 12 bases in between. The CDR3 loop spans 13 amino acids. The CDR3 sequence: CASTRDSDNEQFF. The CDR3 bases are TGTGCCAGCACCCGGGACTCGGACAATGAGCAGTTCTTC.

V gene TRBV7-2 combines with J gene TRBJ2-3, with D maybe TRBD2 (7 bases). Germline assignment: CDR1 SGHTA and CDR2 FQGNSA. V was clipped by 2 bases and J by 1 base, with 10 bases between them. The CDR3 is made up of 15 amino acids. In DNA, the CDR3 is TGTGCCAGCAGCTTACGGGGGGCGGGCACAGATACGCAGTATTTT. Its protein product is CASSLRGAGTDTQYF.